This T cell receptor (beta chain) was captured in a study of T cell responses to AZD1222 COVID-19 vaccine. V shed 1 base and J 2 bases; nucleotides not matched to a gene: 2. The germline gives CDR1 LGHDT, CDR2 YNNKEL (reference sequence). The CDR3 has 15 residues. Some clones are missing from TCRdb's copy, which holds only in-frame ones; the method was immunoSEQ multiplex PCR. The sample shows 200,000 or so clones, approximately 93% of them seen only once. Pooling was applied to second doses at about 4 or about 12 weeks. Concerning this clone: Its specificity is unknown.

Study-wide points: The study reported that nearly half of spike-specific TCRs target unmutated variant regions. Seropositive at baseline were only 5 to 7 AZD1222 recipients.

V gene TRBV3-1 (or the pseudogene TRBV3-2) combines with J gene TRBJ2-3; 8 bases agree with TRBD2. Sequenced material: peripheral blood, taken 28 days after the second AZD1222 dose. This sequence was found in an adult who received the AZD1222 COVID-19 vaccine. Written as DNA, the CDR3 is TGTGCCAGCAGCCAAGGCGGGGGGTCCACAGATACGCAGTATTTT. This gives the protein CASSQGGGSTDTQYF.